Listed below are T cell receptor beta chains from one sample, sequenced in a study of immune heterogeneity within non-small cell lung tumors. TCRdb used MiXCR to reprocess the multiplex PCR reads, holding one entry per CDR3 protein. The table lists about 10,000 distinct CDR3 sequences, about 25% of them singletons. The source material was lung tumor tissue. The source is a woman in her forties or fifties with non-small cell lung cancer. Both conserved end residues are part of each CDR3. Fields, in order: J gene, clone size, V gene, D gene, CDR3 DNA, CDR3 protein. D genes are given only for firm matches. Rows give clone size only sometimes, using once, few, many, or a class for an expanded clone.

J: TRBJ2-2
size: .
V: TRBV11-3
D: .
DNA: TGTGCCAGGAGCGGCGGATGGGGCGGGGAGCTGTTTTTT
CDR3: CARSGGWGGELFF

J: TRBJ1-2
size: many
V: TRBV15
D: TRBD1
DNA: TGTGCCACCAGCAGAGAACAATGGGACAGTAACTATGGCTACACCTTC
CDR3: CATSREQWDSNYGYTF

J: TRBJ2-3
size: many
V: TRBV28
D: .
DNA: TGTGCCAGCACCCAGGGCCGAGAGACGCAGTATTTT
CDR3: CASTQGRETQYF

J: TRBJ1-2
size: many
V: TRBV6-5
D: TRBD1
DNA: TGTGCCAGCAGTTACTCAGGGGGCGTCGGCTATGGCTACACCTTC
CDR3: CASSYSGGVGYGYTF

J: TRBJ1-4
size: .
V: TRBV5-1
D: TRBD1
DNA: TGCGCCAGCAGCCCCCGGGACAGTCTAGGCCCTATTGAAAAACTGTTTTTT
CDR3: CASSPRDSLGPIEKLFF

J: TRBJ2-7
size: many
V: TRBV20-1
D: .
DNA: TGCAGTGCTATTGGGGGTGCCTACGAGCAGTACTTC
CDR3: CSAIGGAYEQYF

J: TRBJ2-3
size: few
V: TRBV11-2
D: .
DNA: TGTGCCAGCAGCGCCAGACCTGTGGGGACAAACACAGATACGCAGTATTTT
CDR3: CASSARPVGTNTDTQYF

J: TRBJ2-2
size: medium-sized
V: TRBV20-1
D: TRBD2
DNA: TGCAGTGCTAGAGCCGGAGGACTAGCGGGGGGATGGACCGGGGAGCTGTTTTTT
CDR3: CSARAGGLAGGWTGELFF

J: TRBJ2-7
size: many
V: TRBV5-5
D: TRBD1
DNA: TGTGCCAGCAGCCGGGACAGCCAAATCCACTACGAGCAGTACTTC
CDR3: CASSRDSQIHYEQYF

J: TRBJ2-1
size: many
V: TRBV5-5
D: TRBD2
DNA: TGTGCCAGCAGCTCGACTAGCGGGGGGTACAGGAGCTTC
CDR3: CASSSTSGGYRSF

J: TRBJ1-1
size: medium-sized
V: TRBV7-8
D: .
DNA: TGTGCCAGCAGCTTAACGGGACAAGGGCTAGCCGGTGAAGCTTTCTTT
CDR3: CASSLTGQGLAGEAFF

J: TRBJ2-7
size: medium-sized
V: TRBV20-1
D: .
DNA: TGCAGTGCTAGAGAAGGGAGAACTGGTATGACGAGCAACTTC
CDR3: CSAREGRTGMTSNF

J: TRBJ2-3
size: few
V: TRBV27
D: .
DNA: TGTGCCAGCCCCCCAACTGAGAATTTT
CDR3: CASPPTENF

J: TRBJ2-7
size: many
V: TRBV28
D: TRBD1
DNA: TGTGCCAGCAGTTGGACAGGGTACCCCTCCTACGAGCAGTACTTC
CDR3: CASSWTGYPSYEQYF

J: TRBJ1-3
size: many
V: TRBV6-1
D: TRBD1
DNA: TGTGCCAGCAGGCGCAGGGGGAAATCTGGAACGGGAAACACCATATATTTT
CDR3: CASRRRGKSGTGNTIYF

J: TRBJ1-5
size: .
V: TRBV5-4
D: .
DNA: TGTGCCAGCAGCGTGCAGGGAAGGCCCCAGCATTTT
CDR3: CASSVQGRPQHF

J: TRBJ1-2
size: few
V: TRBV29-1
D: TRBD1
DNA: TGCAGCGTTACCGGGACAGCAGCTAACTATGGCTACACCTTC
CDR3: CSVTGTAANYGYTF

J: TRBJ1-1
size: .
V: TRBV6-2/TRBV6-3
D: TRBD1
DNA: TGTGCCAGCGAACAGGGGAAGAACACTGAAGCTTTCTTT
CDR3: CASEQGKNTEAFF

J: TRBJ1-1
size: many
V: TRBV27
D: TRBD1
DNA: TGTGCCAGCAGTTCACAGGGGGTGAACACTGAAGCTTTCTTT
CDR3: CASSSQGVNTEAFF

J: TRBJ1-1
size: many
V: TRBV28
D: TRBD1
DNA: TGTGCCAGCAGTTTGGGACAGGGGTTCAGGACTGAAGCTTTCTTT
CDR3: CASSLGQGFRTEAFF

J: TRBJ2-1
size: .
V: TRBV6-1
D: TRBD2
DNA: TGTGCCAGCAGTCTCCCCCGCGGGACTAACAATGAGCAGTTCTTC
CDR3: CASSLPRGTNNEQFF